The 9 T cell receptor beta chains in this list originate from one sample, sequenced in a study of cytomegalovirus exposure and HLA in healthy donors. Primers for the PCR totalled 60 Vbeta and 13 Jbeta. The data were produced by immunoSEQ multiplex PCR, yet TCRdb's version contains in-frame clones alone and is incomplete. This sample has 40,000 to 55,000 clones, with around 70% found just once. The sequenced sample consisted of PBMCs. The receptor set was obtained from a woman between 50 and 59 years old in good health and CMV-seronegative.

The rearrangement joins TRBV5-1 to TRBJ1-1, with 7 positions matching TRBD1. The CDR3 consists of 16 residues. The junction had 9 bases not matched to a gene; V was cut back by 1 base and J by 3 bases. Germline-derived CDR1 and CDR2 are SGHRS and YFSETQ. DNA for the CDR3: TGCGCCAGCAGCTTGCAGGGGACCAGGGGGGACACTGAAGCTTTCTTT. Translation: CASSLQGTRGDTEAFF. The full variable domain, rest sourced from reference TRBV5-1 and TRBJ1-1, is KAGVTQTPRYLIKTRGQQVTLSCSPISGHRSVSWYQQTPGQGLQFLFEYFSETQRNKGNFPGRFSGRQFSNSRSEMNVSTLELGDSALYLCASSLQGTRGDTEAFFGQGTRLTVV.

This clone has a handful of counts. The chain couples TRBV19 to TRBJ2-6, with 7 bases fitting TRBD1. The V gene's germline CDR1 is LNHDA and CDR2 SQIVND (reference sequence). The CDR3 sequence is 16 residues long. Trimming removed 8 bases from V and 2 bases from J; junction bases left unmatched: 9. This CDR3 reads CASAKTGTTGANVLTF. The CDR3 region has the DNA TGTGCCAGTGCCAAGACAGGGACGACTGGGGCCAACGTCCTGACTTTC.

Of note for this clone: The CDR3 does not close with the conserved phenylalanine or tryptophan, likely indicating a read error. The V and J genes are TRBV7-6 and TRBJ1-1; TRBD1 matches at 9 bases. The germline V gene encodes CDR1 SGHVS and CDR2 FNYEAQ. The CDR3 sequence is 15 residues long. V shed 0 bases and J 5 bases; nucleotides not matched to a gene: 4. In nucleotides, the CDR3 is TGTGCCAGCAGCTTAGCGGACAGGGGCGGGACTGAAGCTTTCGTT. Protein product: CASSLADRGGTEAFV.

This clone has more than one count but fewer than ten. The chain has TRBV7-9 and TRBJ2-1; 8 bases map to TRBD2. The junction had 5 bases not matched to a gene; V was cut back by 1 base and J by 6 bases. Germline V gene lookup returns CDR1 SEHNR and CDR2 FQNEAQ (reference sequence). The CDR3 runs 15 residues. The CDR3 coding sequence is TGTGCCAGCAGCTTAGTCGCTAGCGGGCCCAATGAGCAGTTCTTC. It encodes CASSLVASGPNEQFF. The whole variable domain, filled in from reference TRBV7-9 and TRBJ2-1, reads DTGVSQNPRHKITKRGQNVTFRCDPISEHNRLYWYRQTLGQGPEFLTYFQNEAQLEKSRLLSDRFSAERPKGSFSTLEIQRTEQGDSAMYLCASSLVASGPNEQFFGPGTRLTVL.

J is TRBJ1-4 and V is TRBV14; D unresolved. The ends were cut back, 1 base at V and 4 bases at J, with 4 bases in the middle. This CDR3 is 13 amino acids long. Germline values: CDR1 SGHDN, CDR2 FVKESK. CDR3 residues: CASSQALNEKLFF. CDR3 coding DNA: TGTGCCAGCAGCCAAGCTCTTAATGAAAAACTGTTTTTT.

The chain carries TRBV19 and TRBJ1-5; D not resolved. Trimming took off 5 bases at V and 2 bases at J, with 13 bases between the two ends. Germline CDR1 LNHDA, CDR2 SQIVND (reference sequence). The CDR3 runs to 15 residues. The CDR3 reads CASSPRSRGNQPQHF. In DNA, the CDR3 is TGTGCCAGTAGTCCCCGCAGTCGGGGCAATCAGCCCCAGCATTTT.

This clone was recorded only once. This chain joins TRBV5-1 and TRBJ2-5, with 13 bases fitting TRBD2. The CDR3 covers 13 residues. V lost 5 bases to trimming and J lost 9 bases; unmatched junction nucleotides: 4. Germline V gene lookup returns CDR1 SGHRS and CDR2 YFSETQ. This chain's CDR3 is CASRPGTSGAQYF. The CDR3 DNA sequence: TGCGCCAGCAGGCCTGGGACTAGCGGGGCCCAGTACTTC.

Concerning this clone itself: No conserved phenylalanine or tryptophan ends this CDR3, so it is likely a read error. The DNA is left out, because the CDR3 cannot be placed on it with certainty; the CDR3 is given as TCRdb lists it. The V gene is TRBV19, the J gene TRBJ1-1. CDR1 and CDR2 (germline): LNHDA, SQIVND (reference sequence). The CDR3 is 14 residues long, ends included. This chain's CDR3 is CASSLRGSNTEALV.

This chain uses TRBV9 with TRBJ2-1, with 12 nucleotides matching TRBD1. Unmatched junction bases numbered 5, after V lost 4 bases and J lost 9 bases. This CDR3 comprises 14 residues. Germline V CDR1 and CDR2: SGDLS, YYNGEE. The CDR3 sequence is CASSWGTGGGEQFF. In DNA, the CDR3 is TGTGCCAGCAGCTGGGGGACAGGGGGCGGTGAGCAGTTCTTC.